One TCR beta chain is described in this entry. Antigen unknown. TCR alpha and beta CDR3 regions were amplified from RNA using iRepertoire nested multiplex PCR. One-step reverse transcription and amplification started from approximately 100-400 ng of tissue mRNA or PBMC total RNA. Using its own MiXCR run on the multiplex PCR reads, TCRdb lists one record per CDR3 protein. The table records around 180,000 distinct CDR3 sequences, under 55% of them present only once. The sample comes from a study of glioma-infiltrating T cells. Findings of the study overall: Non-neoplastic patients had below-expected tissue-blood divergence, while all gliomas exceeded expectation. Tissue and blood shared very few CDR3 sequences.

CDR1 SQVTM and CDR2 ANQGSEA come from the germline V gene. CDR3 length equals 13 residues. V shed 5 bases and J 5 bases; nucleotides not matched to a gene: 5. The material sequenced was glioma tissue, nonneoplastic brain tissue, or PBMCs (not recorded which). The gene calls are TRBV29-1 and TRBJ1-1; 10 nucleotides align to TRBD1. The TCR was taken from a human donor with low-grade glioma or glioblastoma, undergoing nonglioma brain surgery, or in good health (not recorded which). This CDR3 reads CSVKTGGDTEAFF. The CDR3 nucleotides are TGCAGCGTTAAGACAGGGGGCGATACTGAAGCTTTCTTT.